The next 23 T cell receptor beta chains were all read from a single sample in a study of metastatic and nonmetastatic thyroid tumors (TCRdb year 2020). No patient had received any treatment before thyroid surgery. Preparation of the library involved PCR. Sequencing relied on an Illumina HiSeq 4000. The public reads were run again by TCRdb, first through fastp at Q25 and then through MiXCR, and only productive beta chains were kept. This sample comprises approximately 7,400 clones, approximately 37% of them detected only once. The top ten clones comprise about two fifths of the sample. The sample consisted of adjacent normal tissue. The origin of the receptors is a female donor with papillary thyroid cancer or a benign thyroid nodule (not recorded which). Some clones in this sample may be carry-over from other donors' samples.

This clone came up a few times. V and J are TRBV24-1 and TRBJ1-2; 8 bases fit TRBD1. The ends lost 4 bases at V and 2 bases at J; junction bases unmatched: 5. The CDR3 runs 15 residues. The germline V gene encodes CDR1 KGHDR and CDR2 SFDVKD. CDR3 loop: CATSDPGQGNYGYTF. CDR3 DNA sequence: TGTGCCACCAGTGACCCTGGACAGGGCAACTATGGCTACACCTTC.

The chain links TRBV6-1 to TRBJ2-7, with D perhaps matching TRBD1 or TRBD2 (5 bases each). The CDR3 has 14 amino acids. Germline V gene lookup returns CDR1 MNHNS and CDR2 SASEGT. The germline V and J ends were trimmed by 4 bases and 5 bases, with 15 bases remaining between them. DNA for the CDR3: TGTGCCAGCAGTGCGGGGCAGGGTGGCGACGAGCAGTACTTC. It yields the protein CASSAGQGGDEQYF.

This clone was recorded a few times. The rearrangement links TRBV27 to TRBJ2-3, with 7 bases matching TRBD2. The CDR3 has 17 residues. Germline V gene sequence: CDR1 MNHEY, CDR2 SMNVEV (reference sequence). V gave up 3 bases and J gave up 0 bases; unmatched junction bases: 9. CDR3 protein: CASSFLAEPSSTDTQYF. The CDR3 DNA follows: TGTGCCAGCAGTTTCCTAGCGGAACCCTCTAGCACAGATACGCAGTATTTT.

In its sample, this clone is medium-sized. This sequence joins TRBV30 and TRBJ1-1; D possibly corresponds to TRBD1 (5 bases). The length of the CDR3 is 14 residues. The germline V and J ends were trimmed by 3 bases and 10 bases, with 21 bases remaining between them. Germline loops: CDR1 GTSNPN, CDR2 SVGIG (reference sequence). DNA of the CDR3: TGTGCCTGGAGCCCCAGGAGGGGTAGGGTTTTAGCTTTCTTT. As protein: CAWSPRRGRVLAFF.

This clone has only a few counts. The rearrangement links TRBV27 to TRBJ1-2; tentatively, D is TRBD1 (6 bases). The germline gives CDR1 MNHEY, CDR2 SMNVEV (reference sequence). This CDR3 has 13 residues. V lost 2 bases and J lost 6, with 10 bases in between. The CDR3 nucleotides read TGTGCCAGCAGTTTACTTGCAGGGGATGGCTACACCTTC. Its protein is CASSLLAGDGYTF.

The chain is built from TRBV5-1 and TRBJ1-1, with 8 bases identical to TRBD1. Germline values: CDR1 SGHRS, CDR2 YFSETQ. The CDR3 consists of 16 residues. The V and J ends lost 6 bases and 0 bases, in that order; junction bases with no gene match: 10. In DNA, the CDR3 is TGCGCCAGCACCCACGCGGGACAGGACATGAACACTGAAGCTTTCTTT. Translated: CASTHAGQDMNTEAFF.

Only a few counts were recorded for this clone. CDR3: CATSASGQGYEQYF. The CDR3 bases are TGTGCCACCAGTGCCAGTGGACAGGGCTACGAGCAGTACTTC. This sequence joins TRBV24-1 and TRBJ2-7; TRBD1 matches 8 bases. The CDR3 runs to 14 residues. Looked up from germline, CDR1 is KGHDR and CDR2 is SFDVKD. V gave up 5 bases and J gave up 3 bases; unmatched junction bases: 5.

This clone came up a few times. The chain links TRBV25-1 to TRBJ2-2; D ambiguous. Germline lookup yields CDR1 MGHDK and CDR2 SYGVNS. CDR3 size: 12 residues. V gave up 8 bases and J gave up 6 bases, with 10 bases separating them. CDR3 nucleotide sequence: TGTGCCAGCTCCGACCCTGCCGGGGAGCTGTTTTTT. It translates to CASSDPAGELFF.

This clone occurred once. The chain carries TRBV11-2 and TRBJ2-3, with 14 bases that match TRBD2. With V trimmed by 5 bases and J by 9 bases, 10 bases remained unmatched. This CDR3 spans 16 amino acids. Germline-derived CDR1 and CDR2 are SGHAT and FQNNGV. CDR3: CASSGGTSGGPITQYF. CDR3 in DNA: TGTGCCAGCAGCGGCGGGACTAGCGGGGGCCCAATCACGCAGTATTTT.

This clone was observed a few times. The chain has TRBV28 and TRBJ2-1; D gene unclear. The CDR3 sequence is 12 residues long. From germline, CDR1 is MDHEN and CDR2 SYDVKM. Trimming cost V 3 bases and J 8 bases, with 8 bases left between them. CDR3 nucleotide sequence: TGTGCCAGCAGTTTTCAGACCCATGAGCAGTTCTTC. Translation: CASSFQTHEQFF.

In this sample, this clone turned up a few times. A junction boundary mismatches the germline segment, possibly from a read error. The chain uses TRBV6-5 and TRBJ1-1; D gene ambiguous. The length of the CDR3 is 14 residues. Per germline, CDR1 MNHEY and CDR2 SVGAGI. The CDR3 DNA reads TGTGCCAGCAGTTCGCCAGGCTTAAACAATGAAGCTTTTTTT. Translation: CASSSPGLNNEAFF.

The chain uses TRBV12-3 or TRBV12-4 and TRBJ2-2; 11 bases agree with TRBD1. J lost 4 bases, V lost 4 bases, and 8 bases had no gene match. This CDR3 contains 17 residues. CDR3 sequence: CASSWTVGTGGTGELFF. In DNA form, the CDR3 reads TGTGCCAGCAGTTGGACCGTCGGGACAGGGGGCACCGGGGAGCTGTTTTTT.

This clone is labeled medium-sized. The chain couples TRBV30 to TRBJ1-2; D perhaps matches TRBD1 (6 bases). This CDR3 region has 17 residues. V lost 1 base to trimming and J lost 3 bases, with 21 bases between them. Per germline, CDR1 GTSNPN and CDR2 SVGIG (reference sequence). CDR3 region: CAWSGGQGGIADYGYTF. CDR3 DNA sequence: TGTGCCTGGAGTGGGGGGCAGGGTGGTATTGCGGACTATGGCTACACCTTC.

This clone showed up just a few times. Other DNA sequences in the sample encode the same CDR3. V is TRBV7-3 and J is TRBJ2-1; 11 nucleotides match TRBD2. The germline CDR1 and CDR2 sequences are SGHTA and FQGTGA. There are 19 residues in the CDR3. V gave up 1 base and J gave up 6 bases; unmatched junction bases: 14. CDR3 protein: CASSLMGTSGGRVFNEQFF. For the CDR3, the DNA is TGTGCCAGCAGCTTAATGGGGACTAGCGGTGGGCGGGTCTTCAATGAGCAGTTCTTC.

This clone was picked up many times. The chain joins TRBV28 to TRBJ1-6; D call uncertain. The germline CDR1 and CDR2 sequences are MDHEN and SYDVKM. The CDR3 loop spans 15 amino acids. V dropped 7 bases and J dropped 0 bases, with 10 bases sitting between them. In DNA, the CDR3 is TGTGCCAGCAAACAACACAGCTCCTATAATTCACCCCTCCACTTT. Its protein is CASKQHSSYNSPLHF.

V usage is TRBV6-1 and J usage is TRBJ1-1; 7 nucleotides line up with TRBD1. The trim removed 0 bases at V and 7 bases at J, leaving 2 bases unmatched. Looked up from germline, CDR1 is MNHNS and CDR2 is SASEGT. The CDR3 consists of 13 residues. For the CDR3, the DNA is TGTGCCAGCAGTGAAGCTGGGACAGTTGAAGCTTTCTTT. Amino acid sequence: CASSEAGTVEAFF.

This clone occurred a few times. V and J are TRBV6-1 and TRBJ2-1, with D tentatively TRBD1 (6 bases). Trimming shortened V by 6 bases and J by 4 bases, and 16 bases separated the two germline ends. Germline values: CDR1 MNHNS, CDR2 SASEGT. This CDR3 contains 15 residues. This CDR3 reads CASSPQGSAYNEQFF. CDR3 sequence (DNA): TGTGCCAGCAGCCCACAGGGAAGCGCATACAATGAGCAGTTCTTC.

This chain connects TRBV2 to TRBJ2-7; 8 bases are shared with TRBD1. Trimming removed 8 bases from V and 6 bases from J; junction bases left unmatched: 12. The V gene's germline CDR1 is SNHLY and CDR2 FYNNEI. CDR3 length: 14 residues. CDR3 amino acids: CASLSGGAMGEQYF. For the CDR3, the DNA is TGTGCCAGCCTTTCAGGGGGCGCAATGGGCGAGCAGTACTTC.

CDR3 in amino acids: CASSSPGLAGTYEQYF. CDR3 sequence (DNA): TGTGCCAGCAGCTCCCCGGGACTAGCGGGGACCTACGAGCAGTACTTC. The chain is built from TRBV6-1 and TRBJ2-7; 13 bases agree with TRBD2. The CDR3 extends over 16 amino acids. The V gene end was trimmed by 6 bases and the J gene end by 2 bases; junction bases not matched to a gene: 7. From germline, CDR1 is MNHNS and CDR2 SASEGT.

This clone counts as medium-sized. The chain employs TRBV7-2 and TRBJ2-1; TRBD1 aligns across 12 bases. The CDR3 length is 16 residues. The germline V gene encodes CDR1 SGHTA and CDR2 FQGNSA. The V segment lost 0 bases and the J segment 10 bases; nucleotides outside the gene matches: 7. The CDR3, as DNA: TGTGCCAGCAGCTTAGCCGGGACAGGGGGCCAGGGGGAGCAGTTCTTC. Translating it yields CASSLAGTGGQGEQFF.

This chain joins TRBV6-1 and TRBJ2-5, with D hard to call. The CDR3 is 11 residues long. Trimming stripped 5 bases from V and 4 bases from J, with 5 bases between. Germline CDR1 is MNHNS and CDR2 is SASEGT. The CDR3 bases are TGTGCCAGCAGTCCTTCAGAGACCCAGTACTTC. Encoded protein: CASSPSETQYF.

V gene TRBV28 combines with J gene TRBJ1-1; D uncertain. The germline V gene has CDR1 MDHEN and CDR2 SYDVKM. V lost 2 bases to trimming and J lost 2 bases, with 9 bases between them. The CDR3 is made up of 14 amino acids. The CDR3 loop reads CASSLGWGNTEAFF. CDR3 DNA sequence: TGTGCCAGCAGTTTAGGTTGGGGAAACACTGAAGCTTTCTTT. Filled out from reference TRBV28 and TRBJ1-1, the complete variable domain reads DVKVTQSSRYLVKRTGEKVFLECVQDMDHENMFWYRQDPGLGLRLIYFSYDVKMKEKGDIPEGYSVSREKKERFSLILESASTNQTSMYLCASSLGWGNTEAFFGQGTRLTVV.

The J gene is TRBJ2-3, the V gene TRBV13; D is possibly TRBD2 (6 bases). This CDR3 region has 12 residues. Germline V gives CDR1 PRHDT, CDR2 FYEKMQ (reference sequence). The V and J ends lost 5 bases and 5 bases respectively, with 8 bases between them. CDR3 sequence (DNA): TGTGCCAGCAGCGTGACTAGAGATACGCAGTATTTT. Amino acid sequence: CASSVTRDTQYF.